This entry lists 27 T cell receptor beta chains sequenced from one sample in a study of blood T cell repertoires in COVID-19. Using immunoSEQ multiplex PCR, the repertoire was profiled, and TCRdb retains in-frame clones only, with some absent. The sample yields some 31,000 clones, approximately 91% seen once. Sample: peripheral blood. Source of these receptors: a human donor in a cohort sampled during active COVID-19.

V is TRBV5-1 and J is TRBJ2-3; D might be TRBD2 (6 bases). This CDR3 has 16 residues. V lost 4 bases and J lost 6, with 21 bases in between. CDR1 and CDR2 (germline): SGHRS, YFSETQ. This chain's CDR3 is CASSPDGGPGGDTQYF. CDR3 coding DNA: TGCGCCAGCAGCCCGGATGGGGGACCCGGAGGGGATACGCAGTATTTT.

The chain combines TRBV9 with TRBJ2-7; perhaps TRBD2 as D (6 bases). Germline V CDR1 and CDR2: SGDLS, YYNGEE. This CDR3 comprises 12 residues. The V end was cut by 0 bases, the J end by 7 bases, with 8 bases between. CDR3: CASSVGAGEQYF. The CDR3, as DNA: TGTGCCAGCAGCGTAGGAGCGGGTGAGCAGTACTTC. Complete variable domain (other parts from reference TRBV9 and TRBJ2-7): DSGVTQTPKHLITATGQRVTLRCSPRSGDLSVYWYQQSLDQGLQFLIQYYNGEERAKGNILERFSAQQFPDLHSELNLSSLELGDSALYFCASSVGAGEQYFGPGTRLTVT.

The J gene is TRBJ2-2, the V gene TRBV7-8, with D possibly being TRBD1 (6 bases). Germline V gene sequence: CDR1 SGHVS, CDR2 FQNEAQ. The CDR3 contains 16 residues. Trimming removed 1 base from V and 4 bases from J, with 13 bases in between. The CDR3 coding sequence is TGTGCCAGCAGCTTAGGGGGCAGGGGTATCACCGGGGAGCTGTTTTTT. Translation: CASSLGGRGITGELFF.

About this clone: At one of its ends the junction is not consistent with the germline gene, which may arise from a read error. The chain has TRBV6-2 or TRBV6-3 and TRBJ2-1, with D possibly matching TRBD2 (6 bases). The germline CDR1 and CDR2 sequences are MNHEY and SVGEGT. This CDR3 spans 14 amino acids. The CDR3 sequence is CASSYAGSSNEQFF. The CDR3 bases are TGTGCCAGCAGTTATGCGGGATCCTCCAATGAGCAGTTCTTC.

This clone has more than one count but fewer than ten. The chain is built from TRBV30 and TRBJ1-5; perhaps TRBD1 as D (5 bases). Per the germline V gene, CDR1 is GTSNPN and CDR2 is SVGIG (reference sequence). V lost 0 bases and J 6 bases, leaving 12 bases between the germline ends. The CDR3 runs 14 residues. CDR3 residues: CAWSVGGWGQPQHF. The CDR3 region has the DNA TGTGCCTGGAGTGTCGGGGGATGGGGTCAGCCCCAGCATTTT.

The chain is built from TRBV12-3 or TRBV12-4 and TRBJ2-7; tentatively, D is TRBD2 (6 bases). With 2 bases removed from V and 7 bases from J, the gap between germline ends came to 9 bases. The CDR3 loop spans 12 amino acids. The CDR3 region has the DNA TGTGCCAGCAGTTTAAGTCGGGGGGAGCAGTACTTC. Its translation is CASSLSRGEQYF.

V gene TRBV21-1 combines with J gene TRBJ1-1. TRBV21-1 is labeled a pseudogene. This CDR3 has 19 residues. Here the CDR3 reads CASSKVSRSERRGVTEAFF. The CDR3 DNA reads TGTGCCAGCAGCAAAGTGAGCAGGTCGGAACGTCGGGGGGTCACTGAAGCTTTCTTT.

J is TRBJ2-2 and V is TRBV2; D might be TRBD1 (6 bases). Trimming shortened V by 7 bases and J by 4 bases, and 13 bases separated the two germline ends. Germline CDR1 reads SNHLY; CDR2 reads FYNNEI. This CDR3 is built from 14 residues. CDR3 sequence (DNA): TGTGCCAGCAATACAGGGTACGGCACCGGGGAGCTGTTTTTT. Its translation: CASNTGYGTGELFF.

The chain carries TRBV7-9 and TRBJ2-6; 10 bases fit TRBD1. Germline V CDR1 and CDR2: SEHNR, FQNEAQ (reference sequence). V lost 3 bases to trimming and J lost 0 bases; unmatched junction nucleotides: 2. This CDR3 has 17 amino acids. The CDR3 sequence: CASSLGQGSSGANVLTF. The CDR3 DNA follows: TGTGCCAGCAGCTTGGGACAGGGGTCCTCTGGGGCCAACGTCCTGACTTTC.

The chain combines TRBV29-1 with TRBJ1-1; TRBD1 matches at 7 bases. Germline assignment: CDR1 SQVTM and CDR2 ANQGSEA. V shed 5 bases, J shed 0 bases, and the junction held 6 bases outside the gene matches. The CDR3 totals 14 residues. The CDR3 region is CSVSGGQLNTEAFF. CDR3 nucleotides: TGCAGCGTTTCTGGGGGACAGTTGAACACTGAAGCTTTCTTT.

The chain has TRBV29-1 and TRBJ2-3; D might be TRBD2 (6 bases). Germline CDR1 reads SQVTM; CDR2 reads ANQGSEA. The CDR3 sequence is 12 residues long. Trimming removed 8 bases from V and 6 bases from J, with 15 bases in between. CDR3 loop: CSLRGSSDTQYF. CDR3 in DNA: TGCAGCCTCCGGGGGTCGAGTGATACGCAGTATTTT.

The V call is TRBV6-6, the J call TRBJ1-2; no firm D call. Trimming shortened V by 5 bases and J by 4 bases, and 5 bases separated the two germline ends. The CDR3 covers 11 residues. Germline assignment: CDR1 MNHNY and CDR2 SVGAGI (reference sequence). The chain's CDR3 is CASSPGYGYTF. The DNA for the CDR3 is TGTGCCAGCAGTCCAGGCTATGGCTACACCTTC.

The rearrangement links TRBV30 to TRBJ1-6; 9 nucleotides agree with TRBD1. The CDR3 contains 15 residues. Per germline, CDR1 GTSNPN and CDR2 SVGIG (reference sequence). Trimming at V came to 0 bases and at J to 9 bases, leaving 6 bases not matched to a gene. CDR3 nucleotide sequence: TGTGCCTGGAGTGTCGGTCAGACAGGGGGTTCACCCCTCCACTTT. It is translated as CAWSVGQTGGSPLHF. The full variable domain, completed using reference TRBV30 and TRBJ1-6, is SQTIHQWPATLVQPVGSPLSLECTVEGTSNPNLYWYRQAAGRGLQLLFYSVGIGQISSEVPQNLSASRPQDRQFILSSKKLLLSDSGFYLCAWSVGQTGGSPLHFGNGTRLTVT.

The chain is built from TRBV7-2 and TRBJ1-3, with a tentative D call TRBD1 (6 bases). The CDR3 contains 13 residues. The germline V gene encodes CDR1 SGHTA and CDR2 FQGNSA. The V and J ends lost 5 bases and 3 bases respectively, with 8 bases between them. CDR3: CASSTDSGNTIYF. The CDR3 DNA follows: TGTGCCAGCAGCACGGACAGTGGAAACACCATATATTTT.

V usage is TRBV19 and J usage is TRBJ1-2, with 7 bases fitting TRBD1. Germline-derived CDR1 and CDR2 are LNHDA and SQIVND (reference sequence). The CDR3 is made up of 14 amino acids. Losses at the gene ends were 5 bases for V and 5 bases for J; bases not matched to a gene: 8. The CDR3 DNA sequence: TGTGCCAGTAGTCCGCGGACAGGTTTTTATGGCTACACCTTC. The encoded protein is CASSPRTGFYGYTF.

The CDR3 DNA is TGTGCCAGCAGTTACTCAGCCTCTAATGAAAAACTGTTTTTT. It yields the protein CASSYSASNEKLFF. The rearrangement joins TRBV6-6 to TRBJ1-4, with unresolved D. CDR3 length equals 14 residues. V was shortened by 0 bases and J by 3 bases, with 5 bases between the two germline ends. CDR1 MNHNY and CDR2 SVGAGI come from the germline V gene (reference sequence).

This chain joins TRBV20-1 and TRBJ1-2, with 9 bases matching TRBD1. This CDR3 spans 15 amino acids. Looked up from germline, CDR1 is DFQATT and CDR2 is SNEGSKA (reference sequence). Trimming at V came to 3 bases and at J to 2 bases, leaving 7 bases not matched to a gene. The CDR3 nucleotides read TGCAGTGCTAGTGAATCCGGGACAGGGAACTATGGCTACACCTTC. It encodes CSASESGTGNYGYTF.

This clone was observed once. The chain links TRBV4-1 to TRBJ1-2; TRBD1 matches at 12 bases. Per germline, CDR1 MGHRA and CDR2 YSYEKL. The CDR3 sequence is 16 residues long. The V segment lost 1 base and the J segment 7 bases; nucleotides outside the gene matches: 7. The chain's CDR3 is CASSQAPGDRGPGYTF. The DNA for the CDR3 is TGCGCCAGCAGCCAAGCCCCGGGGGACAGGGGGCCTGGCTACACCTTC.

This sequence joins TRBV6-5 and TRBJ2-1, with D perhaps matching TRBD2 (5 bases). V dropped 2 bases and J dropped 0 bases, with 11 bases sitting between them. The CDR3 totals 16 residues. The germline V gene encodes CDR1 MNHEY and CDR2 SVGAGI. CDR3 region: CASSYRRPSSYNEQFF. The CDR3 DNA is TGTGCCAGCAGTTACAGGAGGCCGAGCTCCTACAATGAGCAGTTCTTC.

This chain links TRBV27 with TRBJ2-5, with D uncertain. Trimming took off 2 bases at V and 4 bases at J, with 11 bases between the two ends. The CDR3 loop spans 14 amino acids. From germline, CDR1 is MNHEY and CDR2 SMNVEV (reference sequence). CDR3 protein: CASSLKPPPETQYF. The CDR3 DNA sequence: TGTGCCAGCAGTTTAAAGCCCCCCCCAGAGACCCAGTACTTC.

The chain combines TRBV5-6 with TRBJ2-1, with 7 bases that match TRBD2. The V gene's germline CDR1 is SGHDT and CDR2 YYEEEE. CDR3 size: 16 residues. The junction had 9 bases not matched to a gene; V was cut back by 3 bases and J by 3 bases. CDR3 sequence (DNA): TGTGCCAGCAGCTGGCGGGCGGGAGCCCGCTACAATGAGCAGTTCTTC. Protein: CASSWRAGARYNEQFF.

CDR3 nucleotides: TGTGCCAGCAGCACGGGACAGAACTCTGGGGCCAACGTCCTGACTTTC. Amino acid sequence: CASSTGQNSGANVLTF. The J gene is TRBJ2-6, the V gene TRBV11-3, with 7 bases that match TRBD1. Germline assignment: CDR1 SGHNT and CDR2 YENEEA. V shed 5 bases, J shed 0 bases, and the junction held 4 bases outside the gene matches. The CDR3 length is 16 residues.

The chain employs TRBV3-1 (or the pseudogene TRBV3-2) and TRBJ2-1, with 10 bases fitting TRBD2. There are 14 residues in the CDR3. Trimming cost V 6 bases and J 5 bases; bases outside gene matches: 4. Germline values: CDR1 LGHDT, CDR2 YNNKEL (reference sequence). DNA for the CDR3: TGTGCCAGCAGGTCTAGCGGGGGAGACAATGAGCAGTTCTTC. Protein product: CASRSSGGDNEQFF.

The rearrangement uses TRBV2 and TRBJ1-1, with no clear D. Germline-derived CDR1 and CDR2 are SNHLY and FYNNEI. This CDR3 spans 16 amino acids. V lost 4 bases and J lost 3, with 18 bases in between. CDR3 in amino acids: CASSGSRLVWDTEAFF. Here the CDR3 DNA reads TGTGCCAGCAGTGGGTCTAGGCTGGTTTGGGACACTGAAGCTTTCTTT.

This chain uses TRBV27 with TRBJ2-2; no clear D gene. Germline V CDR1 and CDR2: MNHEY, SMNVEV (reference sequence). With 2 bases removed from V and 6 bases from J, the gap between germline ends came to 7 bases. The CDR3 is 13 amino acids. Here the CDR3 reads CASSLASAGELFF. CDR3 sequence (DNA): TGTGCCAGCAGTTTAGCGTCTGCCGGGGAGCTGTTTTTT.

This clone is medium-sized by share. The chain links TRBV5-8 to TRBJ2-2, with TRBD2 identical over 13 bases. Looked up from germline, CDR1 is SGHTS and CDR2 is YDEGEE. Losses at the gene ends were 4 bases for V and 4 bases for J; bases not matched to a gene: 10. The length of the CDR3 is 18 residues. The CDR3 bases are TGTGCCAGCAGCCCGGAACTAGCGGGAGGGCCGGGCACCGGGGAGCTGTTTTTT. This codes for CASSPELAGGPGTGELFF.

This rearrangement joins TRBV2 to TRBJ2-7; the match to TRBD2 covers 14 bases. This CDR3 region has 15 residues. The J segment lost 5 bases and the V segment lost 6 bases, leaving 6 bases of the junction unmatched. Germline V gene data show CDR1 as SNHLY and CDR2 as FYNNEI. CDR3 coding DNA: TGTGCCAGCAGGAGACTAGCGGGAGGGCCTGACGAGCAGTACTTC. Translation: CASRRLAGGPDEQYF.